The clone carrying this T cell receptor (beta chain) was picked up a small number of times. The antigen is undetermined. As for treatment: oral pan-JAK inhibitor, 5-10 mg twice daily. Peripheral blood and lesional scalp punch biopsies came from alopecia areata patients. The sample originates from a study of CD8+ T cells in alopecia areata. General study findings and limits: Among the top 100, expanded CD8+ clones were significantly decreased by tofacitinib, as was scalp clonality. Only a single nonresponder existed, so baseline CD8+ expansion links stay unclear. Normal scalp showed lower clonality than lesional scalp, especially alopecia totalis/universalis.

RNA was isolated and reverse transcribed to cDNA, the sequencing template. Using immunoSEQ multiplex PCR, the repertoire was profiled, and TCRdb retains in-frame clones only, with some absent. This sample has roughly 200,000 clones, with over 40% found just once. Sequencing used CD4+ T cells sorted from blood, obtained around week 36, from a patient treated with tofacitinib. This receptor was taken from a human donor with alopecia areata.

The CDR3 region is CSVFDGDGYTF. The CDR3 region has the DNA TGCAGCGTATTTGACGGAGATGGCTACACCTTC. The rearrangement joins TRBV29-1 to TRBJ1-2, with D unclear. V lost 6 bases, J lost 6 bases, and 11 bases lay in between. The CDR3 runs 11 residues. Germline CDR1 and CDR2: SQVTM and ANQGSEA.